The rows below give T cell receptor beta chains drawn from one sample of a study of sequential checkpoint blockade in melanoma. Sequencing was performed with immunoSEQ multiplex PCR; in TCRdb, only in-frame clones are kept and a portion is missing. The sample consists of over 15,000 clones, 69% of them appearing once. The material was CD8+ T cells sorted from blood (inferred from file names), obtained from a patient given nivolumab and ipilimumab in sequence. The receptor set was obtained from a human donor with melanoma. CDR3s include the opening cysteine and the closing phenylalanine or tryptophan. The D gene is left open where the match is weak. Clone size appears in some rows only: once, few, many, or a class for an expanded clone.

V	J	size	D	DNA	CDR3
TRBV5-4	TRBJ2-7	-	-	TGTGCCAGCAGCTGGACGGGGGCCTACGAGCAGTACTTC	CASSWTGAYEQYF
TRBV7-9	TRBJ1-1	-	-	TGTGCCAGCAGCGCCGTGACAGGAAAGGGGACTGAAGCTTTCTTT	CASSAVTGKGTEAFF
TRBV5-1	TRBJ1-1	-	TRBD1	TGCGCCAGCAGCTTTTCGGACAGGGGGGATACTGAAGCTTTCTTT	CASSFSDRGDTEAFF
TRBV7-6	TRBJ2-1	once	-	TGTGCCAGCAGCTTAGCCCACGGTTTCAATGAGCAGTTCTTC	CASSLAHGFNEQFF
TRBV7-9	TRBJ1-1	-	-	TGTGCCAGCAGCTTTAATCATGGCTCTGAAGCTTTCTTT	CASSFNHGSEAFF
TRBV5-6	TRBJ1-5	-	-	TGTGCCAGCAGCTTGATTTATAGCAATCAGCCCCAGCATTTT	CASSLIYSNQPQHF
TRBV9	TRBJ1-1	few	-	TGTGCCAGCAGCCCCGCAGGGACTGAAGCTTTCTTT	CASSPAGTEAFF
TRBV28	TRBJ2-7	-	-	TGTGCCAGCAGTCTCCCCTCGTCCGCCTACGAGCAGTACTTC	CASSLPSSAYEQYF
TRBV9	TRBJ2-7	few	-	TGTGCCAGCAGCGAGAGGGCACGACCCTACGAGCAGTACTTC	CASSERARPYEQYF
TRBV9	TRBJ2-6	-	-	TGTGCCAGCAGCGACCACGGGACACACGCCTTTAGGGCCAACGTCCTGACTTTC	CASSDHGTHAFRANVLTF
TRBV2	TRBJ2-4	-	TRBD1	TGTGCCAGCAGAACCGCACTGACAGGGCAGGGCCAGTACTTC	CASRTALTGQGQYF
TRBV9	TRBJ2-7	once	TRBD2	TGTGCCAGCAGCGTAGGAGCGGGGAACTACGAGCAGTACTTC	CASSVGAGNYEQYF
TRBV28	TRBJ1-6	-	-	TGTGCCAGCAGGCTAAGGACTCGGGGGGACTCACCCCTCCACTTT	CASRLRTRGDSPLHF
TRBV2	TRBJ2-1	-	-	TGTGCCAGCAGCCCCAGGGACTACAATGAGCAGTTCTTC	CASSPRDYNEQFF
TRBV6-5	TRBJ1-2	-	-	TGTGCCAGCAGTTACTCAGCGCAGGGCTATGGCTACACCTTC	CASSYSAQGYGYTF
TRBV7-9	TRBJ2-2	-	-	TGTGCCAGCAGCCTCGGACTCACAGGGTTCGCGAACACCGGGGAGCTGTTTTTT	CASSLGLTGFANTGELFF
TRBV14	TRBJ2-1	-	-	TGTGCCAGCAGCCAGGAAGGGACGGGAGATGAGCAGTTCTTC	CASSQEGTGDEQFF
TRBV7-8	TRBJ1-4	-	TRBD1	TGTGCCAGCAGCTTAGGTGCGTGGACAGGGACTAATGAAAAACTGTTTTTT	CASSLGAWTGTNEKLFF
TRBV5-4	TRBJ1-1	-	-	TGTGCCAGCAGACTTGAGGCACAGGGCATTTCAGAAGCTTTCTTT	CASRLEAQGISEAFF
TRBV9	TRBJ2-7	-	-	TGTGCCAGCAGCGAGGGGCTTGAGCAGTACTTC	CASSEGLEQYF
TRBV5-4	TRBJ2-7	-	-	TGTGCCAGCAGCTTTGCGGGCAACGAGCAGTACTTC	CASSFAGNEQYF
TRBV19	TRBJ2-1	-	-	TGTGCCAGTAGTATAGCGGGAGTCGCCCTATACAATGAGCAGTTCTTC	CASSIAGVALYNEQFF
TRBV5-6	TRBJ2-5	few	TRBD1	TGTGCCAGCAGCTTGGGCGGACAGGTGGCACAAGAGACCCAGTACTTC	CASSLGGQVAQETQYF
TRBV7-9	TRBJ2-2	-	TRBD1	TGTGCCAGCAGCTTAGGGACAGGGGACACCGGGGAGCTGTTTTTT	CASSLGTGDTGELFF
TRBV6-5	TRBJ2-5	-	-	TGTGCCAGCAGTTACTCGTACAGGCAAGAGACCCAGTACTTC	CASSYSYRQETQYF
TRBV7-7	TRBJ2-5	-	-	TGTGCTAGCAGCATAGACATCAACCAAGAGACCCAGTACTTC	CASSIDINQETQYF
TRBV23-1	TRBJ1-1	-	TRBD1	TGCGCCAGCAAGAGACAGGGGGGAAAGGCTGAAGCTTTCTTT	CASKRQGGKAEAFF
TRBV11-2	TRBJ2-2	few	-	TGTGCCAGCAGCCACAGGGACATTCCCGGGGAGCTGTTTTTT	CASSHRDIPGELFF
TRBV27	TRBJ2-7	-	-	TGTGCCAGCAGTTATCTGGGGGCGCCCTACGAGCAGTACTTC	CASSYLGAPYEQYF
TRBV5-1	TRBJ1-2	-	-	TGCGCCAGCAGCGGAGCGGACGGCTACACCTTC	CASSGADGYTF
TRBV6-4	TRBJ2-5	-	-	TGTGCCAGCAGTGACTCGGTAGCCGGGGGCCAAGAGACCCAGTACTTC	CASSDSVAGGQETQYF
TRBV6-5	TRBJ2-1	-	-	TGTGCCAGCAGACTACAGGGAGGGAATGAGCAGTTCTTC	CASRLQGGNEQFF
TRBV2	TRBJ1-4	-	TRBD1	TGTGCCAGCAGTAAGACAGGGGGCCTGGGTGAAAAACTGTTTTTT	CASSKTGGLGEKLFF
TRBV5-4	TRBJ2-2	-	TRBD2	TGTGCCAGCAGCCCCTCGGGACTAGCGGGGGGGCTACACACCGGGGAGCTGTTTTTT	CASSPSGLAGGLHTGELFF
TRBV7-2	TRBJ2-5	-	-	TGTGCCAGTAGCTTCCCGGGGGAGACCCAGTACTTC	CASSFPGETQYF
TRBV6-5	TRBJ1-2	-	-	TGTGCCAGCAGTTGGGGCCCTTATAGGAATGGCTACACCTTC	CASSWGPYRNGYTF
TRBV9	TRBJ2-2	few	-	TGTGCCAGCACCGAGACGGGCACCGGGGAGCTGTTTTTT	CASTETGTGELFF
TRBV28	TRBJ2-3	-	TRBD2	TGTGCCAGCAGTTTATCCGGCGGGGGGCCCTTCTCATCGCAGTATTTT	CASSLSGGGPFSSQYF
TRBV9	TRBJ2-1	-	TRBD2	TGTGCCAGCAGCAGGACTAGCCGCGAGCAGTTCTTC	CASSRTSREQFF